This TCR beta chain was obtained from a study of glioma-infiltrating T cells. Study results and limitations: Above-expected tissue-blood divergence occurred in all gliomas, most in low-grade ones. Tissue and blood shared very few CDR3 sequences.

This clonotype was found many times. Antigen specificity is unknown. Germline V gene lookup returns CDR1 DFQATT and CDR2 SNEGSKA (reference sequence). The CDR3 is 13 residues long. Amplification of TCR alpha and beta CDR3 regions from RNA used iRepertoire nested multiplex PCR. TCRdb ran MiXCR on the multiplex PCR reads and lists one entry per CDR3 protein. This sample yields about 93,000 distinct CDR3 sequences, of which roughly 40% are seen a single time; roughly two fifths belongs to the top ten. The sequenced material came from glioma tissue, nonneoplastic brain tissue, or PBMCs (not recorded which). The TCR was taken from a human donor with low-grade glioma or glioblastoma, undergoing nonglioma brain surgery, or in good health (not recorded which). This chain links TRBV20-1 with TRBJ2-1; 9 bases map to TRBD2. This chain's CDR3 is CRPKRGADREQFF. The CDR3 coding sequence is TGCAGGCCCAAGCGGGGGGCGGACCGCGAGCAGTTCTTC.